This entry features one TCR beta chain sequence. Method: immunoSEQ multiplex PCR; TCRdb's copy keeps in-frame clones and lacks some. The data contain around 730,000 clones, roughly 85% of them singletons. This sample stems from a study of shared T cell receptors in the human thymus. The sample also formed part of further work on human thymus T cells. As that report states: In corrective heart surgery, resections were taken, and these provided the thymus tissue. Across thymic and blood repertoires, the usage of V and J genes appeared to be biased. Unrelated individuals were reported by related research to share highly overlapping thymic repertoires.

This receptor was identified in a girl under three years old with a congenital heart defect. What was sequenced was thymocytes.

This chain's CDR3 is CAGGGRENEQYF. The CDR3 bases are TGTGCCGGGGGAGGCAGGGAAAACGAGCAGTACTTC. The chain carries TRBV6-1 and TRBJ2-7, with a weak D call TRBD2 (6 bases). Per the germline V gene, CDR1 is MNHNS and CDR2 is SASEGT. V was shortened by 11 bases and J by 5 bases, with 16 bases between the two germline ends. The CDR3 extends over 12 amino acids.